This T cell receptor beta chain is drawn from a study of shared clonotypes between healthy human individuals. Study in general: CD8 memory received one plate per donor, CD8 naive two, CD4 memory three and CD4 naive three. Study conclusions and caveats: Compared with clonotypes that all four donors shared, non-shared clonotypes had lower generation probabilities. Few donors restricted represented genetic and exposure-history diversity.

As regards this clone: Its antigen is unidentified.

It was across several immunoSEQ plates that each subset's genomic DNA was evenly split. Some clones are missing from TCRdb's copy, which holds only in-frame ones; the method was immunoSEQ multiplex PCR. The sample yields about 600,000 clones, almost 97% seen once. CDR1 and CDR2 from the germline V gene are LNHDA and SQIVND (reference sequence). The CDR3 contains 19 residues. V was clipped by 0 bases and J by 4 bases; unmatched bases: 14. The clonotype originates from a woman younger than 45 in good health. The rearrangement links TRBV19 to TRBJ2-1; TRBD2 agrees at 8 bases. Material: naive CD4+ T cells sorted from blood. Subset here: CD45RA+ positively selected. CDR3 nucleotide sequence: TGTGCCAGTAGTATAGATGGTGGGAGCGGGAGTAGCCCGTACAATGAGCAGTTCTTC. It specifies CASSIDGGSGSSPYNEQFF.